Listed below are T cell receptor beta chains from one sample, sequenced in a study of cytomegalovirus exposure and HLA in healthy donors. The repertoire was sequenced with immunoSEQ multiplex PCR; TCRdb's copy has only in-frame clones and lacks some. The repertoire table contains some 31,000 clones. Sequenced sample: PBMCs. The receptors were sampled from a middle-aged woman in good health and CMV-seropositive. Both conserved end residues are part of each CDR3. Fields, in order: D gene, V gene, J gene, CDR3 DNA, CDR3 protein. A D gene is named only where the DNA matches it firmly.

TRBD2,TRBV4-1,TRBJ2-2,TGCGCCAGCAGCCAATCCCCCGGACTAGCCGGCACCGGGGAGCTGTTTTTT,CASSQSPGLAGTGELFF
NA,TRBV28,TRBJ1-5,TGTGCCAGCAGTTTTCATGGCGGTGGTCAGCCCCAGCATTTT,CASSFHGGGQPQHF
TRBD1,TRBV7-8,TRBJ2-7,TGTGCCAGCAGCTCCCGGGACAGGAACTACGAGCAGTACTTC,CASSSRDRNYEQYF
NA,TRBV18,TRBJ2-2,TGTGCCAGCTCAGAGGTCGGGAGCGGGTCCGGGGAGCTGTTTTTT,CASSEVGSGSGELFF
TRBD2,TRBV5-5,TRBJ2-2,TGTGCCAGCAGCTTACTAGCGGGAGCGGTCGGGGAGCTGTTTTTT,CASSLLAGAVGELFF
NA,TRBV4-1,TRBJ2-7,TGCGCCAGCAGCCAAGATGCCCGAGAGGCGGCCTACGAGCAGTACTTC,CASSQDAREAAYEQYF
NA,TRBV5-6,TRBJ2-7,TGTGCCAGCAGTAAGGACTGGACCTACGAGCAGTACTTC,CASSKDWTYEQYF
NA,TRBV4-1,TRBJ2-7,TGCGCCAGCAGCCATCAAGGACCGGGATCCTCCTACGAGCAGTACTTC,CASSHQGPGSSYEQYF
NA,TRBV28,TRBJ1-1,TGTGCCAGCACCCCCCCGGGTCTGAACACTGAAGCTTTCTTT,CASTPPGLNTEAFF
TRBD1,TRBV27,TRBJ1-5,TGTGCCAGCAGTTTAGACAGGGGTGCCAATCAGCCCCAGCATTTT,CASSLDRGANQPQHF
NA,TRBV5-1,TRBJ1-3,TGCGCCAGCAGCCACGACAGGCCGGATACTGGAAACACCATATATTTT,CASSHDRPDTGNTIYF
NA,TRBV4-2,TRBJ2-7,TGTGCCAGCAGCCCTAGGGGTAACTACGAGCAGTACTTC,CASSPRGNYEQYF
TRBD2,TRBV4-3,TRBJ2-7,TGCGCCAGCAGAACTAGCGTAAGCTCCTACGAGCAGTACTTC,CASRTSVSSYEQYF
NA,TRBV5-1,TRBJ1-4,TGCGCCAGCAGATTGCAGTCTAATGAAAAACTGTTTTTT,CASRLQSNEKLFF
NA,TRBV30,TRBJ2-1,TGTGCCTGGAGTGTAATAGGTACAGGCCCGCCCTATGAGCAGTTCTTC,CAWSVIGTGPPYEQFF
NA,TRBV5-6,TRBJ2-7,TGTGCCAGCAGCTTGACCACCGGAGGGGAGCAGTACTTC,CASSLTTGGEQYF
TRBD2,TRBV7-3,TRBJ2-1,TGTGCCAGCAGCTTACTAGCGGGAGTCCCCTACAATGAGCAGTTCTTC,CASSLLAGVPYNEQFF
NA,TRBV7-2,TRBJ1-1,TGTGCCAGCAGGGCGTCCAGGGGTGGCACTGAAGCTTTCTTT,CASRASRGGTEAFF
TRBD1,TRBV7-8,TRBJ2-7,TGTGCCAGCAGCGTACAGGGGACCGCCTACGAGCAGTACTTC,CASSVQGTAYEQYF
NA,TRBV6-6,TRBJ1-5,TGTGCCAGCAGCCCCGGACAAGAAAGAAGTCAGCCCCAGCATTTT,CASSPGQERSQPQHF
NA,TRBV7-2,TRBJ1-1,TGTGCCAGCAGCTTAGTGGTGAGCCAAAGCACTGAAGCTTTCTTT,CASSLVVSQSTEAFF
NA,TRBV6-1,TRBJ1-4,TGTGCCACCACCCTGACGCGGTCAACTAATGAAAAACTGTTTTTT,CATTLTRSTNEKLFF
TRBD1,TRBV7-2,TRBJ2-7,TGTGCCAGCAGCCAGGACAGGTTCCACGAGCAGTACTTC,CASSQDRFHEQYF
TRBD1,TRBV4-1,TRBJ1-1,TGCGCCAGCAGCCCGGGACAGCACATGAACACTGAAGCTTTCTTT,CASSPGQHMNTEAFF
TRBD1,TRBV5-1,TRBJ1-1,TGCGCCAGCAGCGGCACAGGGGGTGAAGCTTTCTTT,CASSGTGGEAFF
NA,TRBV4-3,TRBJ2-5,TGCGCCAGCAGCCAAGAACTAGTAACAGAGACCCAGTACTTC,CASSQELVTETQYF
TRBD2,TRBV5-4,TRBJ2-5,TGTGCCAGCAGCTCAGGAGCGGGAGTGGAGACCCAGTACTTC,CASSSGAGVETQYF
TRBD1,TRBV7-3,TRBJ1-6,TGTGCCAGCAGCTTAAGTCACAGGGGCTCTAATTCACCCCTCCACTTT,CASSLSHRGSNSPLHF
NA,TRBV7-2,TRBJ2-7,TGTGCCAGCAGCTTAGTGAGGACGGGAACCGGCGAGCAGTACTTC,CASSLVRTGTGEQYF
NA,TRBV11-2,TRBJ2-7,TGTGCCAGCAGCTTAGTGGGTGGACCCAGGGGTAGCGCCTACGAGCAGTACTTC,CASSLVGGPRGSAYEQYF
NA,TRBV7-6,TRBJ1-2,TGTGCCAGCATCCCCCTGAGGAAGAACTATGGCTACACCTTC,CASIPLRKNYGYTF
TRBD2,TRBV7-3,TRBJ2-1,TGTGCCAGCGGGACTAGCGGGATGGAGCAGTTCTTC,CASGTSGMEQFF
TRBD1,TRBV7-7,TRBJ2-7,TGTGCTAGCAGCTTTGGCCCCCGGGGACAGTACGAGCAGTACTTC,CASSFGPRGQYEQYF
NA,TRBV5-1,TRBJ2-7,TGCGCCAGCGGTCAGGGTTACGAGCAGTACTTC,CASGQGYEQYF
TRBD2,TRBV5-6,TRBJ2-7,TGTGCCAGCAGCTTGGGATATCGCGGGAGGAGGGCCTACGAGCAGTACTTC,CASSLGYRGRRAYEQYF
NA,TRBV29-1,TRBJ2-3,TGCAGCGTTGCTTTTCTGAGGTGGGGCACAGATACGCAGTATTTT,CSVAFLRWGTDTQYF
NA,TRBV6-5,TRBJ1-4,TGTGCCAGCAGCCCGACTGGGAGCAATGAAAAACTGTTTTTT,CASSPTGSNEKLFF
TRBD1,TRBV2,TRBJ1-5,TGTGCCAGCAGTGGGACAGGGGAAAGTCAGCCCCAGCATTTT,CASSGTGESQPQHF
TRBD1,TRBV5-1,TRBJ1-2,TGCGCCAGCAGCCCAGGGGACAGAGAGTATGGCTACACCTTC,CASSPGDREYGYTF
NA,TRBV4-1,TRBJ2-3,TGCGCCAGCAGCCGCGGAGGACCCTTCACAGATAAGCAGTATTTT,CASSRGGPFTDKQYF
TRBD1,TRBV25-1,TRBJ1-1,TGTGCCAGCAGTGCAGGGGGCCGGGACACTGAAGCTTTCTTT,CASSAGGRDTEAFF
NA,TRBV19,TRBJ1-2,TGTGCCAGTAGTATCTTCAATGCCGGGTCCAATAACTATGGCTACACCTTC,CASSIFNAGSNNYGYTF
TRBD2,TRBV5-1,TRBJ2-3,TGCGCCAGCAGCCCGAGCGGGACCGGCACAGATACGCAGTATTTT,CASSPSGTGTDTQYF
NA,TRBV18,TRBJ2-7,TGTGCCAGCTCACCACGGACAGCCTACGAGCAGTACTTC,CASSPRTAYEQYF
TRBD1,TRBV18,TRBJ1-5,TGTGCCAGCTCACTAGGACAGGGTGAACAGCCCCAGCATTTT,CASSLGQGEQPQHF
NA,TRBV18,TRBJ1-1,TGTGCCAGCTCACCAGGGGGGGAGTTCACTGAAGCTTTCTTT,CASSPGGEFTEAFF
TRBD1,TRBV29-1,TRBJ1-5,TGCAGCGCTATAACGGGACAGGGGGGAGTCGATCAGCCCCAGCATTTT,CSAITGQGGVDQPQHF
NA,TRBV5-1,TRBJ2-7,TGCGCCAGCAGCCAGGGCTTCTCTACGGAGCAGTACTTC,CASSQGFSTEQYF
NA,TRBV7-2,TRBJ1-5,TGTGCCAGCAGGATGGGAGTTAGCAATCAGCCCCAGCATTTT,CASRMGVSNQPQHF
TRBD2,TRBV7-9,TRBJ2-1,TGTGCCAGCAGCTCGGGACTAGCGGGAGGTTGGGAGCAGTTCTTC,CASSSGLAGGWEQFF
TRBD1,TRBV9,TRBJ2-1,TGTGCCAGCAGCGCCCGACAGGGGCGGGAGCAGTTCTTC,CASSARQGREQFF
NA,TRBV6-6,TRBJ2-5,TGTGCCAGCAGTTCCCTGACGGAGGACCAAGAGACCCAGTACTTC,CASSSLTEDQETQYF
NA,TRBV2,TRBJ1-5,TGTGCCAGCAGTGTAACACCTAATCAGCCCCAGCATTTT,CASSVTPNQPQHF
TRBD2,TRBV5-6,TRBJ2-3,TGTGCCAGCTCAGCGGGAGTCGGAGATACGCAGTATTTT,CASSAGVGDTQYF
NA,TRBV4-3,TRBJ2-7,TGCGCCAGCAGCCAAGATTTGAACAGGGTTTACGAGCAGTACTTC,CASSQDLNRVYEQYF